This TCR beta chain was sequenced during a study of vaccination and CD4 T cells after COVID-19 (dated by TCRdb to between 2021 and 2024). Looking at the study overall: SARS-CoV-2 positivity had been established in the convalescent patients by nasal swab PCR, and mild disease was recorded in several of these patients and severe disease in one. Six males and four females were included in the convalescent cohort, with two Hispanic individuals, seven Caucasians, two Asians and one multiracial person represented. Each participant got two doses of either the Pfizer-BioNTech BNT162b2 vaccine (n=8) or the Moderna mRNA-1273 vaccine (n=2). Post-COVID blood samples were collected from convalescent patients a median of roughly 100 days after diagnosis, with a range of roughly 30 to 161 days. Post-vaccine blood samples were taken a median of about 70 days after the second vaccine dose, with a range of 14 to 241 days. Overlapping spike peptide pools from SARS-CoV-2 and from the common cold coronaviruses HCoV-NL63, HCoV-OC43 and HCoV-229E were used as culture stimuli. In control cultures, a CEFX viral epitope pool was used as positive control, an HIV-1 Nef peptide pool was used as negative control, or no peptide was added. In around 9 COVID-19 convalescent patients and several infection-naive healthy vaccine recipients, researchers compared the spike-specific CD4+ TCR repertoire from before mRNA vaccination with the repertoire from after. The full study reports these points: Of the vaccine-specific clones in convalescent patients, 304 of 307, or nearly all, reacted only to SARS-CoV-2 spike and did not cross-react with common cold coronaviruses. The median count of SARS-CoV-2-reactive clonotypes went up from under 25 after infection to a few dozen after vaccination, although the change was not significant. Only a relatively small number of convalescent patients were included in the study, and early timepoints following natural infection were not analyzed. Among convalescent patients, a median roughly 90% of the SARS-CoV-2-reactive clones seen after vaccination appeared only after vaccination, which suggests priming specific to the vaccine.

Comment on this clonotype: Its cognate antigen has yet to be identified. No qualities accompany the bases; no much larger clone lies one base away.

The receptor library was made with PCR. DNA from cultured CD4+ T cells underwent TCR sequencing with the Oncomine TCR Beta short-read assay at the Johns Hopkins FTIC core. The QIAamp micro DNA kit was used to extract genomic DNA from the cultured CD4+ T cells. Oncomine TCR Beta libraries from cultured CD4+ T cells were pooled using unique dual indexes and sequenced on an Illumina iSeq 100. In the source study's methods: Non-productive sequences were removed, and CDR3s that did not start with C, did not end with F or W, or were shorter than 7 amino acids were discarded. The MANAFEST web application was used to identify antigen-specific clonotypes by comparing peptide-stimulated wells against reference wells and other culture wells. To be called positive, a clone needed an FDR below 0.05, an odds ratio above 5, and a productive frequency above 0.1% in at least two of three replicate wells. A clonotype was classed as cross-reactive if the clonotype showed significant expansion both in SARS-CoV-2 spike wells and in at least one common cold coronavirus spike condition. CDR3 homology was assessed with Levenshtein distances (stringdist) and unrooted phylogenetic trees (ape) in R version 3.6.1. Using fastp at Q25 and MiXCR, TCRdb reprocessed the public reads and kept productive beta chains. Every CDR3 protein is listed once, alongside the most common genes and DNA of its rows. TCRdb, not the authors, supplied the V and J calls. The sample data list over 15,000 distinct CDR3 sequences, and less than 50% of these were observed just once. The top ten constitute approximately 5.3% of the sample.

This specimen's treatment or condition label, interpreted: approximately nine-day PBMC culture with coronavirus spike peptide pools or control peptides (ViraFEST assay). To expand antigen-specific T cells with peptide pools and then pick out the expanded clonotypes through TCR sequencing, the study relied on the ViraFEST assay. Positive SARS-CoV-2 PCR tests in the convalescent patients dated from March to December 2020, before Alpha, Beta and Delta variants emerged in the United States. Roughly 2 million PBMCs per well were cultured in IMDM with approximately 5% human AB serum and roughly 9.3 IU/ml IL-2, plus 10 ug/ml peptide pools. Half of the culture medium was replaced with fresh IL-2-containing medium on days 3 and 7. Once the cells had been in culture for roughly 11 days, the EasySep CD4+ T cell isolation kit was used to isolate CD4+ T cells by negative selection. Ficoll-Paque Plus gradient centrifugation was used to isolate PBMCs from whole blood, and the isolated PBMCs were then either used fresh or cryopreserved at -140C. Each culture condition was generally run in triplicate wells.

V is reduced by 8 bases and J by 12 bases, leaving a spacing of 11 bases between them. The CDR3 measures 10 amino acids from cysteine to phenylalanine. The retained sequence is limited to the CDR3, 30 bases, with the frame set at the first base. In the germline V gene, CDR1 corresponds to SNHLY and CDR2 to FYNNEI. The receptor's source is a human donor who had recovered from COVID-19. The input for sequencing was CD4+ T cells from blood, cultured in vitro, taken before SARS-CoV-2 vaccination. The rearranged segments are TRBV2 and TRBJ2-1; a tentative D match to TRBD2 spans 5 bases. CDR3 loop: CASGSSVQFF. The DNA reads TGTGCCAGCGGGAGCTCAGTGCAGTTCTTC. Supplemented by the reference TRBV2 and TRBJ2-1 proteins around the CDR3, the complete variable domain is EPEVTQTPSHQVTQMGQEVILRCVPISNHLYFYWYRQILGQKVEFLVSFYNNEISEKSEIFDDQFSVERPDGSNFTLKIRSTKLEDSAMYFCASGSSVQFFGPGTRLTVL.